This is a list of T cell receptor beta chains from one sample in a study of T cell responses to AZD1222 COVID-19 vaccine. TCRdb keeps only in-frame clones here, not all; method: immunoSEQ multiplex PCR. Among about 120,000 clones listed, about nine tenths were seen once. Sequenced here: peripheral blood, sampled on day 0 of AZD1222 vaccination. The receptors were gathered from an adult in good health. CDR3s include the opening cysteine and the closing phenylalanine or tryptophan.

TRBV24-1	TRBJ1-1	CATSEIQGHTEAFF
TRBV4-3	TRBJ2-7	CASSQEGSSGYEQYF
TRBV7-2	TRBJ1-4	CASSFRGGGEKLFF
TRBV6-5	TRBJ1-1	CASSTTANTEAFF
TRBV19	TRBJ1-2	CATGTGGYGYTF
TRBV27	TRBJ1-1	CASSSLTGTGSYTEAFF
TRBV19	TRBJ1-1	CASSRESELEIKAFF
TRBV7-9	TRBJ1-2	CASSPQGTANYGYTF
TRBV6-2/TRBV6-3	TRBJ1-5	CASSYSATRGPFNQPQHF
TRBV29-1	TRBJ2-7	CSVGGGYEQYF
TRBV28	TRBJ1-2	CASSKDEGARTF
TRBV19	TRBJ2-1	CASSAPGEWGTYNEQFF
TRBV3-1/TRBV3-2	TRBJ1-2	CASSQDPSNRGYTF
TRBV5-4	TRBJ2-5	CASSPQGSVETQYF
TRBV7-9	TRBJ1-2	CASTPGSNYGYTF
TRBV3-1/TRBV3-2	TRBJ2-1	CASSQASGTSGLGEQFF
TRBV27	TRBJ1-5	CASRRTGPIYSNQPQHF
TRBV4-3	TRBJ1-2	CASSQGHQYGPRYGYTF
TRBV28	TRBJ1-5	CASSPTHRNQPQHF
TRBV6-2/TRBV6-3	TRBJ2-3	CASSYSGAADTQYF
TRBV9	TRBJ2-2	CASSVTPKGGGNTGELFF
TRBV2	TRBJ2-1	CASSAADYNEQFF
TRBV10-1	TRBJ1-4	CASSEGTGEKLFF
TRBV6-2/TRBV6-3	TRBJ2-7	CASSYSGLYEQYF
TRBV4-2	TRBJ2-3	CASSQDVLAESTDTQYF
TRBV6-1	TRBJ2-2	CASSEGRVSTGELFF
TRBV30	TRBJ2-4	CAWSGFPGQGIPKNIQYF
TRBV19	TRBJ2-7	CASSIGTGDYEQYF
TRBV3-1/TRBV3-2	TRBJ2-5	CASSQVLMLTGGETQYF
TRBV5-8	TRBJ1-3	CASSFRGNRNTIYF
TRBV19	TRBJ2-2	CASRNSPSTGGTGELFF
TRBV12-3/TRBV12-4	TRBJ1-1	CASSLGVNTEAFF
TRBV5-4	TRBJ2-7	CASSLGGGARGNEQYF
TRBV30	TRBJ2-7	CAWSARGYEQYF
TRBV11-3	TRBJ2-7	CASSSRGRGDEQYF
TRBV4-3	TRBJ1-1	CASSQDWGGNTEAFF